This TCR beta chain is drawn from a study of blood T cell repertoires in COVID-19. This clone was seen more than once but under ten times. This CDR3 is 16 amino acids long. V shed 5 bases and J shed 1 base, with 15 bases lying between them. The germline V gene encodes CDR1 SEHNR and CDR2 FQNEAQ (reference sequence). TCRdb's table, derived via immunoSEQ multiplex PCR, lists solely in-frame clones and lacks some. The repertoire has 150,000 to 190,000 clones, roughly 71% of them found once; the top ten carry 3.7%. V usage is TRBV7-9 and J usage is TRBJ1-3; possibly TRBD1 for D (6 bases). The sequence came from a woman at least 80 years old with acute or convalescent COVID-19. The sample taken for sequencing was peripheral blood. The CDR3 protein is CASSPPGQLSGNTIYF. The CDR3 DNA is TGTGCCAGCAGCCCACCCGGACAGCTTTCTGGAAACACCATATATTTT. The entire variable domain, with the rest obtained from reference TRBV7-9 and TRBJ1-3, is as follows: DTGVSQNPRHKITKRGQNVTFRCDPISEHNRLYWYRQTLGQGPEFLTYFQNEAQLEKSRLLSDRFSAERPKGSFSTLEIQRTEQGDSAMYLCASSPPGQLSGNTIYFGEGSWLTVV.